The rows below give T cell receptor beta chains drawn from one sample of a study of T cell changes during pregnancy in multiple sclerosis. Measured with immunoSEQ multiplex PCR; TCRdb has only the in-frame clones, and not every one. Among 70,000 to 100,000 clones listed, over 80% were seen once. Sample: peripheral blood, taken in the first trimester of pregnancy. These receptors all come from a female donor with multiple sclerosis, enrolled in a pregnancy study. CDR3s include the opening cysteine and the closing phenylalanine or tryptophan.

v_call cdr3_aa
TRBV4-3 CASSQDRGGTEAFF
TRBV19 CASSLRPSRVYEQYF
TRBV5-1 CASSLPKDRASYEQYF
TRBV28 CATQGSNTGELFF
TRBV6-1 CASSQRRGNQPQHF
TRBV28 CASSLKYEQYF
TRBV5-4 CASSFGLGPNTGELFF
TRBV19 CASSPPPSGIFNEQFF
TRBV19 CASSFGLAGGESYEQYF
TRBV30 CASSDRSYEQYF
TRBV27 CASSFLQGTEAFF
TRBV5-1 CASSLAPDRANTGELFF
TRBV4-1 CASSLGLYNEQFF
TRBV2 CASSHGLAGPQGEQFF
TRBV5-4 CASSFRQGSYNEQFF
TRBV2 CAWGVTELFF
TRBV5-1 CASSSGTRDEQFF
TRBV5-1 CASSLEGGRGTEAFF